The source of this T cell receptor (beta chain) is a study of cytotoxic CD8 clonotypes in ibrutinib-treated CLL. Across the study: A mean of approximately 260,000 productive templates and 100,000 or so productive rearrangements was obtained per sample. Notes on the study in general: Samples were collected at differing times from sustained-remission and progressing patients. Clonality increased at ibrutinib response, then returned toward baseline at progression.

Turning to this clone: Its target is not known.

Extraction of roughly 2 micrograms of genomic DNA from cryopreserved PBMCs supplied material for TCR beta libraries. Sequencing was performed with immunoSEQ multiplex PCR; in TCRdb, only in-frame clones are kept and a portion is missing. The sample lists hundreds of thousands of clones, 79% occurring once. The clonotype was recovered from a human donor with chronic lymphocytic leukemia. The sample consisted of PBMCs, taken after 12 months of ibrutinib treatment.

The CDR3 here is CASSEQWTSGVSYEQYF. As DNA, the CDR3 is TGTGCCAGCAGCGAACAGTGGACTAGCGGGGTTTCCTACGAGCAGTACTTC. The rearrangement uses TRBV14 and TRBJ2-7, with 12 bases fitting TRBD2. V lost 5 bases to trimming and J lost 1 base; unmatched junction nucleotides: 9. The germline CDR1 and CDR2 sequences are SGHDN and FVKESK. The length of the CDR3 is 17 residues.